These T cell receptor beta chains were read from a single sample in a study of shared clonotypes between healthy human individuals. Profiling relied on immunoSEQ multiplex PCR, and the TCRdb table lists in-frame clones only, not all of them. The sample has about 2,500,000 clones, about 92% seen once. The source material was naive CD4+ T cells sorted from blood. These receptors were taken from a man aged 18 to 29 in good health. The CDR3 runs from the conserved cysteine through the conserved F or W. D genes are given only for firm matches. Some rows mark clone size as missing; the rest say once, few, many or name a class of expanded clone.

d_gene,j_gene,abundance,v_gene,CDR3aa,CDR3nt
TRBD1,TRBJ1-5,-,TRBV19,CASRGTGGPQPQHF,TGTGCCAGTCGCGGGACAGGGGGTCCTCAGCCCCAGCATTTT
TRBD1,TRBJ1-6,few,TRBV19,CASTNLGTGNSPLHF,TGTGCCAGTACCAACCTGGGGACAGGGAATTCACCCCTCCACTTT
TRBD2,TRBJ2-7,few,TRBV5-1,CASSSLTPRTSGAEQYF,TGCGCCAGCAGCTCCCTGACGCCGCGGACTAGCGGTGCCGAGCAGTACTTC
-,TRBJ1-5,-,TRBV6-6,CASTDRMGNQPQHF,TGTGCCAGCACCGACAGGATGGGCAATCAGCCCCAGCATTTT
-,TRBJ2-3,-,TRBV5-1,CASSFTGGGDTQYF,TGCGCCAGCAGCTTTACGGGGGGCGGGGATACGCAGTATTTT
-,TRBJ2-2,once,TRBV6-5,CASSSRIMNTGELFF,TGTGCCAGCAGTTCTCGGATCATGAACACCGGGGAGCTGTTTTTT
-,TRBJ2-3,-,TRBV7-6,CASSLSFRDTQYF,TGTGCCAGCAGCTTAAGTTTTCGGGATACGCAGTATTTT
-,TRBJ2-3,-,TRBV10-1,CASSPGSLGTDTQYF,TGCGCCAGCAGCCCCGGGTCCCTTGGCACAGATACGCAGTATTTT
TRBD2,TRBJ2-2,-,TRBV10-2,CASRDPGGTGELFF,TGCGCCAGCAGGGACCCGGGAGGCACCGGGGAGCTGTTTTTT
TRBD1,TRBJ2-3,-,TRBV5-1,CASSVEGTGRHTDTQYF,TGCGCCAGCAGCGTGGAAGGGACAGGAAGGCATACAGATACGCAGTATTTT
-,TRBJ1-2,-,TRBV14,CASRPPGGFGYTF,TGTGCCAGCAGACCTCCGGGGGGCTTTGGCTACACCTTC
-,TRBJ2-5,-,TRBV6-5,CASSYSIVGETQYF,TGTGCCAGCAGTTACTCGATAGTCGGGGAGACCCAGTACTTC
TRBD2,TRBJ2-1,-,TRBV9,CASSALAAISYNEQFF,TGTGCCAGCAGCGCCCTAGCGGCCATTTCCTACAATGAGCAGTTCTTC
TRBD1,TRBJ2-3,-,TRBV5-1,CASSFWDRDSDTQYF,TGCGCCAGCAGCTTTTGGGACAGGGATTCGGATACGCAGTATTTT
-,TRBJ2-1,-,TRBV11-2,CASSWRGAATPNEQFF,TGTGCCAGCAGCTGGAGGGGGGCGGCCACACCGAATGAGCAGTTCTTC
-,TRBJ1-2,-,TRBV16,CASSPTSPANYGYTF,TGTGCCAGCAGCCCCACTTCCCCGGCTAACTATGGCTACACCTTC
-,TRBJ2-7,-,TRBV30,CAWSVTVAYEQYF,TGTGCCTGGAGTGTAACCGTTGCCTACGAGCAGTACTTC
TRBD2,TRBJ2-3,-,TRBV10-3,CAISEGLAVTDTQYF,TGTGCCATCAGTGAAGGACTAGCAGTCACAGATACGCAGTATTTT
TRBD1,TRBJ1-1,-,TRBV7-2,CASSWTGNTEAFF,TGTGCCAGCAGCTGGACAGGGAACACTGAAGCTTTCTTT
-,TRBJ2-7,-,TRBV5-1,CASSLKPSPYEQYF,TGCGCCAGCAGCTTGAAGCCCAGCCCCTACGAGCAGTACTTC
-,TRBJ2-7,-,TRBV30,CAWSVAGATYEQYF,TGTGCCTGGAGTGTTGCAGGGGCAACCTACGAGCAGTACTTC
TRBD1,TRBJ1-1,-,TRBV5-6,CASSSGTANTEAFF,TGTGCCAGCAGCTCAGGGACAGCTAACACTGAAGCTTTCTTT
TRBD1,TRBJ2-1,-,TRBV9,CASSVGTGTEQFF,TGTGCCAGCAGCGTAGGGACAGGGACTGAGCAGTTCTTC
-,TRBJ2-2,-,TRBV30,CAWSPSPIGGELFF,TGTGCCTGGAGCCCCTCCCCAATAGGAGGGGAGCTGTTTTTT
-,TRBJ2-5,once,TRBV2,CASRGREETQYF,TGTGCCAGCAGAGGGCGGGAAGAGACCCAGTACTTC
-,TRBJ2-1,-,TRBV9,CACNRDGNEQFF,TGTGCCTGCAACAGGGACGGAAATGAGCAGTTCTTC
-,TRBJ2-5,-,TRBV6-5,CASSYLGFQETQYF,TGTGCCAGCAGTTACCTGGGATTCCAAGAGACCCAGTACTTC
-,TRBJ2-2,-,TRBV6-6,CASSGGRDTITGELFF,TGTGCCTCCTCGGGCGGCCGGGACACCATCACCGGGGAGCTGTTTTTT
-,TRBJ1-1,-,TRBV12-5,CASGLAEFGAEAFF,TGTGCTAGTGGTTTGGCGGAGTTCGGCGCTGAAGCTTTCTTT
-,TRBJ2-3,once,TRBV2,CASSEARGVDTQYF,TGTGCCAGCAGTGAAGCGCGGGGTGTGGATACGCAGTATTTT
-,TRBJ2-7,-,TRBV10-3,CAVRRDYEQYF,TGTGCCGTCCGCAGGGACTACGAGCAGTACTTC
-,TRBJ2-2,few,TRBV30,CAWSVTDTGELFF,TGTGCCTGGAGTGTAACCGACACCGGGGAGCTGTTTTTT
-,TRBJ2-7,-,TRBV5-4,CASSLGGVTDEQYF,TGTGCCAGCAGCTTGGGGGGGGTTACTGACGAGCAGTACTTC
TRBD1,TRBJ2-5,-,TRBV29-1,CSARPFDRVGETQYF,TGCAGCGCCCGACCATTCGACAGGGTGGGGGAGACCCAGTACTTC
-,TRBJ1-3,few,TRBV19,CASSSGSSGNTIYF,TGTGCCAGTAGTAGTGGCTCCTCTGGAAACACCATATATTTT
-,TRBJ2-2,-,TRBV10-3,CAISQNTGELFF,TGTGCCATCAGCCAGAACACCGGGGAGCTGTTTTTT
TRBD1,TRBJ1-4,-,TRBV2,CASSTGQTIGEKLFF,TGTGCCAGCAGCACGGGACAGACAATAGGTGAAAAACTGTTTTTT
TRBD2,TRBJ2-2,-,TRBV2,CASKAQRGGHGTGELFF,TGTGCCAGCAAAGCCCAGCGGGGGGGCCATGGCACCGGGGAGCTGTTTTTT
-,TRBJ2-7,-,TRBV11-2,CASSASPGFTYEQYF,TGTGCCAGCAGCGCCTCACCGGGTTTTACCTACGAGCAGTACTTC